The 26 T cell receptor beta chains listed next were all sequenced from one sample in a study of T cells in women clearing cervical HPV infection. Assay: immunoSEQ multiplex PCR; the TCRdb copy retains only in-frame clones and omits some. Its table lists 25,000 to 35,000 clones. The sequencing sample was made of blood buffy coat. These receptors were collected from a woman between 18 and 70 years old with a cervical HPV16 infection that either progressed to CIN3+ or cleared (not recorded which).

Remarks on this clone: The read comes to an end 3 residues before the CDR3 does, leaving the germline J gene to fill in the end. The gene calls are TRBV7-9 and TRBJ1-2; D gene uncertain. The CDR3 loop spans 14 amino acids. Trimming took off 1 base at V and 3 bases at J, with 9 bases between the two ends. Germline CDR1 is SEHNR and CDR2 is FQNEAQ (reference sequence). CDR3 bases read: TGTGCCAGCAGCTTAGGGCAGGTGGACTATGGC. As protein: CASSLGQVDYG. The complete CDR3 reads CASSLGQVDYGYTF.

Regarding this clone: The read comes to an end 3 residues before the CDR3 does, leaving the germline J gene to fill in the end. The V gene is TRBV18, the J gene TRBJ1-4; 7 bases line up with TRBD1. Germline CDR1 reads KGHSH; CDR2 reads LQKENI. V shed 6 bases and J 8 bases; nucleotides not matched to a gene: 6. This CDR3 region has 13 residues. The CDR3: CASSSGQAEKLFF. The CDR3 DNA, read in part, is TGTGCCAGCTCCTCCGGACAGGCGGAAAAA.

Notes on this clone: With the read ending 3 residues before the CDR3 end, the germline J gene is used to fill in that end. The chain is built from TRBV7-3 and TRBJ1-2, with D unresolved. Germline CDR1 reads SGHTA; CDR2 reads FQGTGA. The CDR3 is 14 amino acids. CDR3 sequence: CASSLRTSGSAYTF. CDR3 DNA, as far as it was read: TGTGCCAGCAGCTTACGGACTAGCGGGAGCGCC. The whole variable domain, filled in from reference TRBV7-3 and TRBJ1-2, reads GAGVSQTPSNKVTEKGKYVELRCDPISGHTALYWYRQSLGQGPEFLIYFQGTGAADDSGLPNDRFFAVRPEGSVSTLKIQRTERGDSAVYLCASSLRTSGSAYTFGSGTRLTVV.

On this clone: The read ends 3 residues before the CDR3 terminus; that terminus is restored from the germline J gene. The chain employs TRBV6-2 or TRBV6-3 and TRBJ1-1; D gene unclear. V was pared by 4 bases and J by 6 bases, with 9 bases between. Germline V gives CDR1 MNHEY, CDR2 SVGEGT. The CDR3 runs to 12 residues. The CDR3 here is CASSLGLPEAFF. CDR3 bases read: TGTGCCAGCAGTTTAGGGCTCCCTGAA.

This chain's CDR3 is CASSSPTAGNTIYF. The covered CDR3 bases are TGTGCCAGCAGCTCCCCCACGGCTGGAAACACC. The rearrangement joins TRBV11-3 to TRBJ1-3, with D uncertain. The observed sequence ends 3 residues before the CDR3 terminus, with the missing tail filled in from the germline J gene. Germline V lookup: CDR1 SGHNT, CDR2 YENEEA. Deletions cut 4 bases from V and 2 bases from J, with 9 bases between. The CDR3 runs to 14 residues.

A remark on this clone: The read terminates 3 residues ahead of where the CDR3 ends, so the germline J gene completes it. V is TRBV7-9 and J is TRBJ1-2; no clear D gene. The CDR3 has 15 residues. The germline V gene encodes CDR1 SEHNR and CDR2 FQNEAQ (reference sequence). CDR3 sequence: CASSYYSGYIVDYTF. CDR3 bases read: TGTGCCAGCAGCTATTATAGCGGGTACATTGTTGAC.

To note about this clone: The CDR3 extends 3 residues past the end of the read, so its final part is completed from the germline J gene. The rearrangement joins TRBV7-6 to TRBJ2-7, with 8 bases identical to TRBD1. The CDR3 is made up of 16 amino acids. V dropped 5 bases and J dropped 4; count of bases not matched to a gene: 13. CDR1 is SGHVS, CDR2 FNYEAQ, per germline. CDR3 sequence reads: CASSPMTGTGQYEQYF. CDR3 bases read: TGTGCCAGCAGCCCCATGACCGGGACAGGACAGTACGAG.

On this clone itself: With the read ending 3 residues before the CDR3 end, the germline J gene is used to fill in that end. This chain connects TRBV20-1 to TRBJ2-7; tentative D call: TRBD2 (6 bases). Germline V gene sequence: CDR1 DFQATT, CDR2 SNEGSKA (reference sequence). Trimming took off 2 bases at V and 0 bases at J, with 17 bases between the two ends. The CDR3 length is 16 residues. The CDR3 sequence is CSARSTGTVDSYEQYF. The part of the CDR3 DNA that was read is TGCAGTGCTAGAAGCACCGGGACTGTGGACTCCTACGAG.

In the case of this clone: From the germline J gene comes the end of the CDR3, since the read stops 3 residues before it. The V gene is TRBV20-1, the J gene TRBJ2-3; possible D gene TRBD2, 6 bases. CDR3 length equals 15 residues. Between the trimmed V and J ends, which lost 3 bases and 3 bases, there was a span of 16 bases. Germline CDR1 is DFQATT and CDR2 is SNEGSKA (reference sequence). CDR3 DNA (partial): TGCAGTGCTAGGTCCAGGGACTCGGTTACAGATACG. Translating gives CSARSRDSVTDT. From start to end, the CDR3 is CSARSRDSVTDTQYF.

In regard to this clone: The CDR3 is cut off 3 residues early in the read; its end comes from the germline J gene. The rearrangement links TRBV19 to TRBJ2-7; a weak D match, TRBD2 (6 bases). V was pared by 2 bases and J by 6 bases, with 11 bases between. The CDR3 is 13 amino acids. CDR1 and CDR2 from the germline V gene are LNHDA and SQIVND (reference sequence). CDR3: CASSITSGGEQYF. The CDR3 DNA, read in part, is TGTGCCAGTAGTATAACATCCGGGGGCGAG.

CDR3 amino acids: CASSEFQRYAYEQYF. Partial CDR3 DNA: TGTGCCAGCAGTGAATTCCAGCGGTACGCCTACGAG. This chain connects TRBV2 to TRBJ2-7; perhaps TRBD2 as D (5 bases). The read ends 3 residues early relative to the CDR3; the germline J gene fills the gap. The V end was cut by 2 bases, the J end by 2 bases, with 13 bases between. CDR1 and CDR2 from the germline V gene are SNHLY and FYNNEI. The CDR3 loop spans 15 amino acids.

On this clone itself: The missing CDR3 end, 3 residues past where the read stops, is filled in from the germline J gene. V and J are TRBV30 and TRBJ2-4; a weak D match, TRBD2 (6 bases). The CDR3 has 14 residues. V lost 3 bases and J lost 0, with 9 bases in between. Germline CDR1 is GTSNPN and CDR2 is SVGIG (reference sequence). The sequenced part of the CDR3 DNA is TGTGCCTGGAGCCCGGGGGTAGCCAAAAACATT. Translation: CAWSPGVAKNI. The complete CDR3 reads CAWSPGVAKNIQYF.

About this clone itself: The read falls 3 residues short of the CDR3 end, and the missing part is taken from the germline J gene. The rearrangement links TRBV10-2 to TRBJ2-7; D is possibly TRBD2 (5 bases). This CDR3 region has 14 residues. V lost 6 bases, J lost 2 bases, and 14 bases lay in between. Looked up from germline, CDR1 is WSHSY and CDR2 is SAAADI. The DNA read from the CDR3 is TGCGCCAGCAGCGGACTGGAGTCAACCTACGAG. Translating gives CASSGLESTYE. In full, the CDR3 is CASSGLESTYEQYF.

As regards this clone: The read is 3 residues too short to cover the CDR3 end, so that end is filled in from the germline J gene. The chain combines TRBV30 with TRBJ1-1; 7 bases match TRBD1. The germline V gene has CDR1 GTSNPN and CDR2 SVGIG (reference sequence). The CDR3 contains 13 residues. V dropped 8 bases and J dropped 4; count of bases not matched to a gene: 10. The CDR3 bases that were read are TGTGCCGTATCAAGGGACAGATCCACTGAA. Translated, it gives CAVSRDRSTE. The full CDR3 is CAVSRDRSTEAFF.

In the case of this clone: The read ends 3 residues before the CDR3 terminus; that terminus is restored from the germline J gene. This chain connects TRBV7-9 to TRBJ2-4; no clear D gene. Germline V gene lookup returns CDR1 SEHNR and CDR2 FQNEAQ (reference sequence). The CDR3 is 13 residues long. This CDR3 is CASTKPRNYGQYF. The DNA read from the CDR3 is TGTGCCAGTACTAAACCAAGGAACTATGGT. The variable domain in full, with the rest retrieved from reference TRBV7-9 and TRBJ2-4, is DTGVSQNPRHKITKRGQNVTFRCDPISEHNRLYWYRQTLGQGPEFLTYFQNEAQLEKSRLLSDRFSAERPKGSFSTLEIQRTEQGDSAMYLCASTKPRNYGQYFGAGTRLSVL.

To note about this clone: The CDR3 end lies 3 residues beyond the end of the read and is filled in from the germline J gene. The chain combines TRBV2 with TRBJ2-1, with TRBD2 identical over 11 bases. After removal of 2 bases from V and 0 bases from J, the junction contained 0 bases not matched to a gene. The CDR3 is 16 residues long. CDR1 and CDR2 from the germline V gene are SNHLY and FYNNEI. The CDR3 bases that were read are TGTGCCAGCAGTGAAACTAGCGGGAGCTCCTACAATGAG. This sequence encodes CASSETSGSSYNE. The CDR3 in full is CASSETSGSSYNEQFF.

The CDR3 sequence: CSVAAVTYEQYF. The sequenced CDR3 bases are TGCAGTGTCGCAGCGGTAACATACGAG. The chain recombines TRBV20-1 with TRBJ2-7; a weak D match, TRBD2 (5 bases). The CDR3 goes on 3 residues after the read ends, and that part is filled in from the germline J gene. Germline V gene data show CDR1 as DFQATT and CDR2 as SNEGSKA (reference sequence). There are 12 residues in the CDR3. The V gene lost 7 bases and the J gene lost 4 bases, with 14 bases spanning the gap.

As concerns this clone: The sequenced fragment ends 3 residues before the CDR3 boundary, so the rest is inferred from the germline J gene. The V gene is TRBV30, the J gene TRBJ2-3; 11 bases are a match to TRBD1. Germline lookup yields CDR1 GTSNPN and CDR2 SVGIG (reference sequence). This CDR3 comprises 15 residues. Trimming took 2 bases from V and 5 from J; bases not matched to a gene: 6. Incomplete CDR3 DNA: TGTGCCTGGAGTCACGGGACAGGGGGTAGAGATACG. It translates to CAWSHGTGGRDT. The CDR3 in its entirety is CAWSHGTGGRDTQYF.

With respect to this clone: Read coverage stops 3 residues before the CDR3 terminus; the germline J gene supplies the remainder. The V call is TRBV7-9, the J call TRBJ1-1; TRBD1 agrees at 7 bases. The CDR3 has 13 amino acids. Germline CDR1 SEHNR, CDR2 FQNEAQ (reference sequence). The V gene end was trimmed by 4 bases and the J gene end by 6 bases; junction bases not matched to a gene: 5. CDR3 bases read: TGTGCCAGCAGCTCGGACAGGAGGGCTGAA. Its protein product is CASSSDRRAE. The full CDR3 protein reads CASSSDRRAEAFF. The entire variable domain, with the rest obtained from reference TRBV7-9 and TRBJ1-1, is as follows: DTGVSQNPRHKITKRGQNVTFRCDPISEHNRLYWYRQTLGQGPEFLTYFQNEAQLEKSRLLSDRFSAERPKGSFSTLEIQRTEQGDSAMYLCASSSDRRAEAFFGQGTRLTVV.

Comments on this clone: The read ends 3 residues early relative to the CDR3; the germline J gene fills the gap. The J gene is TRBJ1-2, the V gene TRBV7-6; weak D call: TRBD1 (6 bases). CDR3 length: 16 residues. The germline CDR1 and CDR2 sequences are SGHVS and FNYEAQ. The CDR3 reads CASSLALDSRRYDYTF. The CDR3 bases that were read are TGTGCCAGCAGCTTAGCGCTGGACAGCCGGAGATACGAC.

With regard to this clone: The sequenced fragment ends 3 residues before the CDR3 boundary, so the rest is inferred from the germline J gene. The V gene is TRBV18, the J gene TRBJ1-1, with 8 nucleotides matching TRBD1. In germline, CDR1 is KGHSH, CDR2 LQKENI. The CDR3 totals 15 residues. After removal of 4 bases from V and 0 bases from J, the junction contained 4 bases not matched to a gene. CDR3 protein: CASSRSGQVNTEAFF. The sequenced CDR3 bases are TGTGCCAGCTCACGCTCGGGACAGGTGAACACTGAA.

As regards this clone: At one end, the junction sequence differs from germline, possibly due to a read error. The read terminates 3 residues before the CDR3 end, so the remaining end is supplied by the germline J gene. The genes are TRBV5-4 and TRBJ2-3, with D uncertain. Germline V gives CDR1 SGHNT, CDR2 YYREEE (reference sequence). The CDR3 extends over 15 amino acids. CDR3 loop: CASSLEWLDAETQYF. CDR3 DNA (partial): TGTGCCAGCAGCTTGGAGTGGCTAGACGCAGAGACG.

On this clone itself: The read finishes 3 residues shy of the CDR3 end, and the germline J gene is used to complete it. The sample carries other DNA sequences with the same CDR3. The rearrangement uses TRBV19 and TRBJ1-3; D gene uncertain. CDR1 and CDR2 (germline): LNHDA, SQIVND (reference sequence). The CDR3 has 15 residues. Between the trimmed V and J ends, which lost 5 bases and 0 bases, there was a span of 11 bases. CDR3 DNA (partial): TGTGCCAGTAGTCCACGACTCCTCTCTGGAAACACC. This sequence encodes CASSPRLLSGNT. The entire CDR3 protein is CASSPRLLSGNTIYF.

In the case of this clone: The missing CDR3 end, 3 residues past where the read stops, is filled in from the germline J gene. The gene calls are TRBV30 and TRBJ2-3; 7 bases match TRBD2. CDR1 is GTSNPN and CDR2 is SVGIG in the germline V gene (reference sequence). This CDR3 contains 14 residues. The DNA read from the CDR3 is TGTGCCTGGGGGGGGGTCAGTAGCAATCAGCCG. Amino acids: CAWGGVSSNQP. The whole CDR3 sequence reads CAWGGVSSNQPQYF.

Details on this clone: The CDR3 extends 3 residues past the end of the read, so its final part is completed from the germline J gene. The chain has TRBV5-1 and TRBJ2-6; 7 nucleotides match TRBD2. This CDR3 region has 15 residues. The V gene's germline CDR1 is SGHRS and CDR2 YFSETQ. After removal of 2 bases from V and 2 bases from J, the junction contained 1 base not matched to a gene. The CDR3 bases that were read are TGCGCCAGCAGCTTCGGACTAGCTGGGGCCAACGTC. This sequence encodes CASSFGLAGANV. The whole CDR3 protein reads CASSFGLAGANVLTF.

Remarks on this clone: With the read ending 3 residues before the CDR3 end, the germline J gene is used to fill in that end. The chain has TRBV5-1 and TRBJ2-5, with 8 bases that match TRBD1. J gave up 5 bases and V 4 bases, and 10 bases lay outside the gene matches. In germline, CDR1 is SGHRS, CDR2 YFSETQ. The CDR3 has 15 amino acids. CDR3 DNA, as far as it was read: TGCGCCAGCAGCCCGCCCTCAGGGGGCGCGGAGACC. It is translated as CASSPPSGGAET. The complete CDR3 sequence is CASSPPSGGAETQYF.